Described below is a single T cell receptor beta chain sequence and its context. Its specificity is not known. The data stem from a study of cytomegalovirus exposure and HLA in healthy donors. Study results and limitations: Many donors shared some public TCRs, even though most TCR sequences were rare.

The PCR was carried out with 60 Vbeta primers and 13 Jbeta primers. TCRdb keeps only in-frame clones here, not all; method: immunoSEQ multiplex PCR. This sample contains around 200,000 clones. This TCR derives from a girl aged 2 to 9 in good health and CMV-seropositive. Sequencing was carried out using PBMCs.

The CDR3 reads CASSFSWEGLTGELFF. The CDR3 bases are TGTGCCAGCAGCTTTTCGTGGGAGGGCCTCACCGGGGAGCTGTTTTTT. The chain recombines TRBV7-9 with TRBJ2-2, with 7 positions matching TRBD2. The V segment lost 3 bases and the J segment 4 bases; nucleotides outside the gene matches: 8. The CDR3 has 16 amino acids. In germline, CDR1 is SEHNR, CDR2 FQNEAQ (reference sequence).